The 13 T cell receptor beta chains below were found in one sample sequenced in a study of blood T cell repertoires in COVID-19. Clones were read by immunoSEQ multiplex PCR, and TCRdb kept only the in-frame ones, dropping some. This table holds more than 95,000 clones, 86% found once. The sequenced sample consisted of peripheral blood. All receptors come from a man aged 70 or older who had recovered from COVID-19.

CDR3 in amino acids: CASSPLLAGGSTDTQYF. DNA of the CDR3: TGTGCCAGTAGTCCCCTCCTGGCGGGGGGTAGCACAGATACGCAGTATTTT. The chain has TRBV19 and TRBJ2-3, with 8 bases matching TRBD2. The ends lost 5 bases at V and 0 bases at J; junction bases unmatched: 10. Looked up from germline, CDR1 is LNHDA and CDR2 is SQIVND (reference sequence). The CDR3 has 17 amino acids.

The V call is TRBV7-3, the J call TRBJ2-3; 8 bases are a match to TRBD1. The germline gives CDR1 SGHTA, CDR2 FQGTGA. J gave up 4 bases and V 5 bases, and 5 bases lay outside the gene matches. This CDR3 has 14 residues. The CDR3 sequence is CASSQDRGADTQYF. For the CDR3, the DNA is TGTGCCAGCAGCCAAGACAGGGGCGCAGATACGCAGTATTTT. Full variable domain (missing parts from reference TRBV7-3 and TRBJ2-3): GAGVSQTPSNKVTEKGKYVELRCDPISGHTALYWYRQSLGQGPEFLIYFQGTGAADDSGLPNDRFFAVRPEGSVSTLKIQRTERGDSAVYLCASSQDRGADTQYFGPGTRLTVL.

The rearrangement joins TRBV10-3 to TRBJ2-3, with D unclear. V lost 2 bases and J lost 0, with 9 bases in between. The germline V gene has CDR1 ENHRY and CDR2 SYGVKD. This CDR3 has 15 residues. The CDR3 bases are TGTGCCATCAGTGAGACACCACCTAGCACAGATACGCAGTATTTT. This translates into CAISETPPSTDTQYF.

V usage is TRBV9 and J usage is TRBJ2-1, with D maybe TRBD1 (5 bases). Between the trimmed V and J ends, which lost 0 bases and 7 bases, there was a span of 14 bases. CDR1 is SGDLS, CDR2 YYNGEE, per germline. The CDR3 is 15 amino acids. CDR3 in amino acids: CASSVESGPINEQFF. The CDR3 DNA reads TGTGCCAGCAGCGTAGAGTCAGGGCCTATAAATGAGCAGTTCTTC.

The rearrangement uses TRBV2 and TRBJ2-5, with no clear D. Trimming stripped 1 base from V and 2 bases from J, with 8 bases between. The CDR3 consists of 14 residues. Looked up from germline, CDR1 is SNHLY and CDR2 is FYNNEI. The CDR3 loop reads CASSEVLLQETQYF. Here the CDR3 DNA reads TGTGCCAGCAGTGAAGTACTATTGCAAGAGACCCAGTACTTC.

The CDR3 loop reads CASSRSGGNEQFF. CDR3 in DNA: TGTGCCAGCAGCCGGTCGGGGGGCAATGAGCAGTTCTTC. V and J are TRBV6-5 and TRBJ2-1, with 7 nucleotides matching TRBD2. Looked up from germline, CDR1 is MNHEY and CDR2 is SVGAGI. Losses at the gene ends were 6 bases for V and 6 bases for J; bases not matched to a gene: 5. This CDR3 has 13 amino acids.

V usage is TRBV6-6 and J usage is TRBJ1-2, with 7 bases aligning to TRBD1. This CDR3 has 16 amino acids. From germline, CDR1 is MNHNY and CDR2 SVGAGI (reference sequence). Trimming at V came to 2 bases and at J to 5 bases, leaving 11 bases not matched to a gene. The CDR3 nucleotides read TGTGCCAGCAGTTACCCGACAGGGAACCCAGGGTATGGCTACACCTTC. Translating it yields CASSYPTGNPGYGYTF.

The V and J genes are TRBV18 and TRBJ2-3; 8 nucleotides match TRBD1. V dropped 3 bases and J dropped 1; count of bases not matched to a gene: 9. Germline loops: CDR1 KGHSH, CDR2 LQKENI. The CDR3 contains 17 residues. In DNA, the CDR3 is TGTGCCAGCTCACCTTGGGGACAGGCTCCTGGCACAGATACGCAGTATTTT. Translation: CASSPWGQAPGTDTQYF. Variable domain in full (rest from reference TRBV18 and TRBJ2-3): NAGVMQNPRHLVRRRGQEARLRCSPMKGHSHVYWYRQLPEEGLKFMVYLQKENIIDESGMPKERFSAEFPKEGPSILRIQQVVRGDSAAYFCASSPWGQAPGTDTQYFGPGTRLTVL.

The chain links TRBV11-3 to TRBJ2-4; no reliable D call. The CDR3 extends over 16 amino acids. V gave up 6 bases and J gave up 4 bases, with 19 bases separating them. Germline V gene data show CDR1 as SGHNT and CDR2 as YENEEA. The CDR3 loop reads CASRIAPEAEKNIQYF. DNA of the CDR3: TGTGCCAGCAGGATAGCCCCCGAGGCAGAGAAAAACATTCAGTACTTC.

The CDR3 DNA follows: TGCGCCAGCAGCTTTGGACTAGCGGACACAGATACGCAGTATTTT. Translation: CASSFGLADTDTQYF. This chain connects TRBV5-1 to TRBJ2-3, with 10 positions matching TRBD2. Trimming cost V 2 bases and J 2 bases; bases outside gene matches: 2. This CDR3 comprises 15 residues. The germline gives CDR1 SGHRS, CDR2 YFSETQ.

This sequence joins TRBV30 and TRBJ2-5; TRBD2 agrees at 10 bases. The trim removed 0 bases at V and 5 bases at J, leaving 24 bases unmatched. Looked up from germline, CDR1 is GTSNPN and CDR2 is SVGIG (reference sequence). The CDR3 consists of 21 residues. CDR3 nucleotides: TGTGCCTGGAGTGTAATCCCCGGACTAGCGGAAACCCTCGGAAAGGCGGAGACCCAGTACTTC. This encodes CAWSVIPGLAETLGKAETQYF.

The chain combines TRBV5-5 with TRBJ2-1; 7 bases agree with TRBD2. Unmatched junction bases numbered 4, after V lost 0 bases and J lost 4 bases. CDR1 SGHKS and CDR2 YYEKEE come from the germline V gene (reference sequence). This CDR3 has 15 amino acids. The CDR3 nucleotides are TGTGCCAGCAGCTTGGCTGGGGGAGGGTACAATGAGCAGTTCTTC. This codes for CASSLAGGGYNEQFF. Supplemented by reference TRBV5-5 and TRBJ2-1, the full variable domain reads DAGVTQSPTHLIKTRGQQVTLRCSPISGHKSVSWYQQVLGQGPQFIFQYYEKEERGRGNFPDRFSARQFPNYSSELNVNALLLGDSALYLCASSLAGGGYNEQFFGPGTRLTVL.

This chain uses TRBV2 with TRBJ2-7; D gene uncertain. V lost 6 bases to trimming and J lost 6 bases, with 15 bases between them. CDR1 is SNHLY, CDR2 FYNNEI, per germline. CDR3 size: 13 residues. The CDR3 DNA reads TGTGCCAGCAGCGCCCTAGAATATGGCGAGCAGTACTTC. Residues: CASSALEYGEQYF. Supplemented by reference TRBV2 and TRBJ2-7, the full variable domain reads EPEVTQTPSHQVTQMGQEVILRCVPISNHLYFYWYRQILGQKVEFLVSFYNNEISEKSEIFDDQFSVERPDGSNFTLKIRSTKLEDSAMYFCASSALEYGEQYFGPGTRLTVT.